The rows below give T cell receptor beta chains drawn from one sample of a study of T cell responses to AZD1222 COVID-19 vaccine. TCRdb's table, derived via immunoSEQ multiplex PCR, lists solely in-frame clones and lacks some. The data contain about 150,000 clones, 90% to 95% of them singletons. Here the sequenced sample was peripheral blood, taken on day 0 of AZD1222 vaccination. The source is an adult in good health. The CDR3 runs from the conserved cysteine through the conserved F or W. A D gene is named only where the DNA matches it firmly. The listing skips clone size in some rows; elsewhere it reads once, few, many or a size class.

j_gene	v_gene	abundance	d_gene	CDR3nt	CDR3aa
TRBJ2-7	TRBV6-5	-	-	TGTGCCAGCAGTTACTTGGGGTTTTTGAGCCACGAGCAGTACTTC	CASSYLGFLSHEQYF
TRBJ2-1	TRBV5-1	-	-	TGCGCCAGCAGCGAACAGGGTCTAGGTGCCTACAATGAGCAGTTCTTC	CASSEQGLGAYNEQFF
TRBJ2-1	TRBV7-8	-	TRBD2	TGTGCCAGCAGCAAACACGTAGCGGGAGTGGCCGGTTCGGATGAGCAGTTCTTC	CASSKHVAGVAGSDEQFF
TRBJ1-1	TRBV6-6	-	-	TGTGCCAGCAGTTGGGGCAGGAACACTGAAGCTTTCTTT	CASSWGRNTEAFF
TRBJ2-7	TRBV7-9	-	-	TGTGCCAGCAGCCCAGGGGAGTTAAAGTCCTACGAGCAGTACTTC	CASSPGELKSYEQYF
TRBJ1-2	TRBV7-9	once	-	TGTGCCAGCAGCTTAGTTGGGCTGGGGCTTGGCTACACCTTC	CASSLVGLGLGYTF
TRBJ2-5	TRBV5-6	-	-	TGTGCCAGCAAAAGAGGGGATCAGACCCAGTACTTC	CASKRGDQTQYF
TRBJ2-5	TRBV3-1/TRBV3-2	-	-	TGTGCCAGCAGCAAAAACCCGAGGGGGGAAGAGACCCAGTACTTC	CASSKNPRGEETQYF
TRBJ2-5	TRBV19	-	-	TGTGCCAGTAGTATCATTGGGCAGCAAGAGACCCAGTACTTC	CASSIIGQQETQYF
TRBJ1-1	TRBV18	-	-	TGTGCCAGCTCACCACCGGAGGGCACTGAAGCTTTCTTT	CASSPPEGTEAFF
TRBJ2-1	TRBV28	-	-	TGTGCCAGCAGTTCCTTCAACAGGGCGGGCAATGAGCAGTTCTTC	CASSSFNRAGNEQFF
TRBJ2-5	TRBV6-5	-	-	TGTGCCAGCCTTGCCAGGGGAGAAGAGACCCAGTACTTC	CASLARGEETQYF
TRBJ1-1	TRBV19	-	-	TGTGCCAGTAGTATGCCCTCTTTCGGGGGAGACACTGAAGCTTTCTTT	CASSMPSFGGDTEAFF
TRBJ2-1	TRBV9	-	TRBD2	TGTGCCAGCAGCGTAGCCGGGGGGGCAGGTGAGCAGTTCTTC	CASSVAGGAGEQFF
TRBJ1-3	TRBV2	-	-	TGTGCCAGCAGTGAGACAGCCTCTGGAAACACCATATATTTT	CASSETASGNTIYF
TRBJ2-7	TRBV15	-	-	TGTGCCACCAGCAGAGCACTTCGAAAGGGCGGGGTCTACGAGCAGTACTTC	CATSRALRKGGVYEQYF
TRBJ1-4	TRBV7-7	-	-	TGTGCCAGCAGCAAATCAGGGGCATCTAATGAAAAACTGTTTTTT	CASSKSGASNEKLFF
TRBJ1-1	TRBV30	-	-	TGTGCCTGGAGACGGGGTGCGGACACTGAAGCTTTCTTT	CAWRRGADTEAFF
TRBJ2-7	TRBV7-8	-	-	TGTGCCAGCAGCCGGGCGACAGTTCCCTACGAGCAGTACTTC	CASSRATVPYEQYF
TRBJ2-2	TRBV28	-	TRBD1	TGTGCCAGCGGTCAACCAGGGGGCGCTGGGGGGGAGCTGTTTTTT	CASGQPGGAGGELFF